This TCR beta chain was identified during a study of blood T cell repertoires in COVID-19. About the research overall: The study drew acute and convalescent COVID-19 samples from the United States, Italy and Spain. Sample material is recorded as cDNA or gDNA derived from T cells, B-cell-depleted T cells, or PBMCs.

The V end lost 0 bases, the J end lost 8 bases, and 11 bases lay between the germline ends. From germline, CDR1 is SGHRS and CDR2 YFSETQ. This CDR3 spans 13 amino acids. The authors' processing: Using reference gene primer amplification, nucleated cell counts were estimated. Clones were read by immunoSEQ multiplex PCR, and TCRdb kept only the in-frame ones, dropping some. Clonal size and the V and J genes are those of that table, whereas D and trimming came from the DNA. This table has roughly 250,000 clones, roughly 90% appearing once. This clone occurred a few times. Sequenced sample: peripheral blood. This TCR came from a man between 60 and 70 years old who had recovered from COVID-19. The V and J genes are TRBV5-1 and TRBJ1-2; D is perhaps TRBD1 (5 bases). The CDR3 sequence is CASSLGQGLGYTF. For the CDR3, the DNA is TGCGCCAGCAGCTTGGGTCAGGGTCTCGGCTACACCTTC.